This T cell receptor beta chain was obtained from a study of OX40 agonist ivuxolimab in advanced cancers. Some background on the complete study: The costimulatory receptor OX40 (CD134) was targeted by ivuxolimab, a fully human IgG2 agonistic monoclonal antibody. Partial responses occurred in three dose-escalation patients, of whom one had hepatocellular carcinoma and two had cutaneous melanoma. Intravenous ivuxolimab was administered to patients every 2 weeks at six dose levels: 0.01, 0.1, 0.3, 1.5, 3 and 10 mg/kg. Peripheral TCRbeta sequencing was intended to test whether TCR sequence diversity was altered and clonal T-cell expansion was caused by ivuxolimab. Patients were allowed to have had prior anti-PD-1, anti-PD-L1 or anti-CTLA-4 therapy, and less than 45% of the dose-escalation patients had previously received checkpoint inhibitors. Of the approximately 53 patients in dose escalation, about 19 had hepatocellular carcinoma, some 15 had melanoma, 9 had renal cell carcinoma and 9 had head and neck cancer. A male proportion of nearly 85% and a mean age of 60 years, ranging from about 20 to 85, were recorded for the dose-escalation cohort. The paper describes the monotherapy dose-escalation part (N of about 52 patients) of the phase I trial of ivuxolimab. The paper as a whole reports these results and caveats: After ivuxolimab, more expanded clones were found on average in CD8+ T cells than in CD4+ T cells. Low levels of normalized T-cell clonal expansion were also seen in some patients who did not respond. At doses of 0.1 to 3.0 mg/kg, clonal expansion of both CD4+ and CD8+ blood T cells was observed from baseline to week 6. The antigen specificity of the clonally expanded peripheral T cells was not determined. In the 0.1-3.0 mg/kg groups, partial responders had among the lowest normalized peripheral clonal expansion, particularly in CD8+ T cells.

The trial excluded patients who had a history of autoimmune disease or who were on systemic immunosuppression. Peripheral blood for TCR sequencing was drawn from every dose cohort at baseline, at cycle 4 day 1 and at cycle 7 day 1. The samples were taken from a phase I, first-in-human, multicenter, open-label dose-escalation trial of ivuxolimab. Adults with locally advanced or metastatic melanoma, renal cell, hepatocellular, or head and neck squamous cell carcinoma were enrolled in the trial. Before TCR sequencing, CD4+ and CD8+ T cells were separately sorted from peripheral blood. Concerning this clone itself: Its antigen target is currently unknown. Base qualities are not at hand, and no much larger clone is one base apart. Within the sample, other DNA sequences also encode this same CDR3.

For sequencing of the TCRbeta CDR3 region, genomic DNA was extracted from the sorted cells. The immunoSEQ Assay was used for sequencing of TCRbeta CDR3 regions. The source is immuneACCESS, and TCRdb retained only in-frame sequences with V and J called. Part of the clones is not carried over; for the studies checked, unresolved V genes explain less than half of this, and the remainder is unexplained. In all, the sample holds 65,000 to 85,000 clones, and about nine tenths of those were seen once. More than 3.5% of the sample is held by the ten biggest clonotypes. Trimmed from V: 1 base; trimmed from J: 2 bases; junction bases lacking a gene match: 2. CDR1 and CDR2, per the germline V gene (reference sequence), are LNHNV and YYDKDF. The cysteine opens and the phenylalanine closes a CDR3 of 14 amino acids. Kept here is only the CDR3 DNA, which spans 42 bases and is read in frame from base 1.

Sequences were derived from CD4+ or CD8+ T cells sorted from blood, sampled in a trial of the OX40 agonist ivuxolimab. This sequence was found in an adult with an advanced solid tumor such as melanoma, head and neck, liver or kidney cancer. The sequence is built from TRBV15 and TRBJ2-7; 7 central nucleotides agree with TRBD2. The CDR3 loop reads CATSRARGAYEQYF. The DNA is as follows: TGTGCCACCAGCAGAGCCCGGGGGGCCTACGAGCAGTACTTC.